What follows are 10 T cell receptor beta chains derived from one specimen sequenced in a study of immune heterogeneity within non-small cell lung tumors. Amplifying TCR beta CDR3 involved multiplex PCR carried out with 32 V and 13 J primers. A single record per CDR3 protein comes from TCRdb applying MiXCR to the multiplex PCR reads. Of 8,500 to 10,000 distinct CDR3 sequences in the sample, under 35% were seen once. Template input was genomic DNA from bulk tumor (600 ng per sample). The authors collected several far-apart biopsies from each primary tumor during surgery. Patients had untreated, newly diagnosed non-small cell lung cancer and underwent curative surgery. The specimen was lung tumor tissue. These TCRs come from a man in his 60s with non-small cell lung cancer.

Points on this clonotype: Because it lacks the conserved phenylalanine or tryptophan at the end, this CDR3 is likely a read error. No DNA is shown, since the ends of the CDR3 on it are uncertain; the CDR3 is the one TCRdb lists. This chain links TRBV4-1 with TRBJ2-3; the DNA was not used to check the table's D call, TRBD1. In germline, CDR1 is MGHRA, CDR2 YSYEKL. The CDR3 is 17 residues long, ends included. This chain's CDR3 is CASSQDWGFFYEQYFGP.

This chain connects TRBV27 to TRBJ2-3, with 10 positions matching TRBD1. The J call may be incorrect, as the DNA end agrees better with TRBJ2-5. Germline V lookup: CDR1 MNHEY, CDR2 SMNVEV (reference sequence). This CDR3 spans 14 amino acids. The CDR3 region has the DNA TGTGCCAGCAGTTGGACAGGGGGGATGGAGACCCAGTACTTC. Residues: CASSWTGGMETQYF.

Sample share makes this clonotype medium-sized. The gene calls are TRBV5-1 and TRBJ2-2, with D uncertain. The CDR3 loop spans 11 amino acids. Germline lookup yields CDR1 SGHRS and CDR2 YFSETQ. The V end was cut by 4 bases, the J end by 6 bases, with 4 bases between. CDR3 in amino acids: CASSIAGELFF. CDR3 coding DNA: TGCGCCAGCAGCATCGCCGGGGAGCTGTTTTTT.

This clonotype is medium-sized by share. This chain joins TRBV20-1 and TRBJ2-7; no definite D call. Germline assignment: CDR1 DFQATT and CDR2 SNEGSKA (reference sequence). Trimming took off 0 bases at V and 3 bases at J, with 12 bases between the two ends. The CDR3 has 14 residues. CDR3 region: CSARDGLGNYEQYF. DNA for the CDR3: TGCAGTGCTAGAGATGGGCTAGGAAACTACGAGCAGTACTTC.

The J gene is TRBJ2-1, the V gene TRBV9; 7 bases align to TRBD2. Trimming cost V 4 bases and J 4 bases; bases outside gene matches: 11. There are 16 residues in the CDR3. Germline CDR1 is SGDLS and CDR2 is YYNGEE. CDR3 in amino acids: CASSMRASGEYNEQFF. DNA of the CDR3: TGTGCCAGCAGCATGCGAGCTAGCGGAGAGTACAATGAGCAGTTCTTC.

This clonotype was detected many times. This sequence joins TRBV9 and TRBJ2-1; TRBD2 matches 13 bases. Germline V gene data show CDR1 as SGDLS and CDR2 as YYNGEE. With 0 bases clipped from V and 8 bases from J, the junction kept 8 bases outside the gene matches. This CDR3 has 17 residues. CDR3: CASSVEWGLAGSHEQFF. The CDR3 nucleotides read TGTGCCAGCAGCGTAGAATGGGGACTAGCGGGATCCCATGAGCAGTTCTTC.

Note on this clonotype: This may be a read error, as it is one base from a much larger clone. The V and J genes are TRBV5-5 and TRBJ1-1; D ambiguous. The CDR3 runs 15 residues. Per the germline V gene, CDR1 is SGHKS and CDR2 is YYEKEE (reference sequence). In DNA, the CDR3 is TGTGCCAGCAGCTTGTTGTTATGGGTGAACACTGAAGCTTACTTT. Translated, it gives CASSLLLWVNTEAYF. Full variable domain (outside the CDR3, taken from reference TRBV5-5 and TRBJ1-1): DAGVTQSPTHLIKTRGQQVTLRCSPISGHKSVSWYQQVLGQGPQFIFQYYEKEERGRGNFPDRFSARQFPNYSSELNVNALLLGDSALYLCASSLLLWVNTEAYFGQGTRLTVV.

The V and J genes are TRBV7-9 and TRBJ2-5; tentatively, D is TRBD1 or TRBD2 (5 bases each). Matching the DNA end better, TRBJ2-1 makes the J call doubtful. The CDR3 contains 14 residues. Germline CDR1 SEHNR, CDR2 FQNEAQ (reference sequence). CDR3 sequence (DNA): TGTGCCAGCAGCTTGATCAGGGATGAGGGTGAGCAGTTCTTC. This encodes CASSLIRDEGEQFF.

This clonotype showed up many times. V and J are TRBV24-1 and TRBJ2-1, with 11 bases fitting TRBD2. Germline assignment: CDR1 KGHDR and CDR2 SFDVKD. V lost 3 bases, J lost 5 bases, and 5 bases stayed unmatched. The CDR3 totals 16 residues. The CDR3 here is CATSDHLAGGDNEQFF. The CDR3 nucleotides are TGTGCCACCAGTGATCATCTAGCGGGAGGAGACAATGAGCAGTTCTTC.

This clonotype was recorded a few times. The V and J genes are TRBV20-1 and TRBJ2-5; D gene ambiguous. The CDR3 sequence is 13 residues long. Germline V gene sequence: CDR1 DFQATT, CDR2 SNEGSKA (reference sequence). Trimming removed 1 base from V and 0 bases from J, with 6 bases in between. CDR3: CSARGADQETQYF. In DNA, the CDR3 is TGCAGTGCTAGAGGGGCGGACCAAGAGACCCAGTACTTC.